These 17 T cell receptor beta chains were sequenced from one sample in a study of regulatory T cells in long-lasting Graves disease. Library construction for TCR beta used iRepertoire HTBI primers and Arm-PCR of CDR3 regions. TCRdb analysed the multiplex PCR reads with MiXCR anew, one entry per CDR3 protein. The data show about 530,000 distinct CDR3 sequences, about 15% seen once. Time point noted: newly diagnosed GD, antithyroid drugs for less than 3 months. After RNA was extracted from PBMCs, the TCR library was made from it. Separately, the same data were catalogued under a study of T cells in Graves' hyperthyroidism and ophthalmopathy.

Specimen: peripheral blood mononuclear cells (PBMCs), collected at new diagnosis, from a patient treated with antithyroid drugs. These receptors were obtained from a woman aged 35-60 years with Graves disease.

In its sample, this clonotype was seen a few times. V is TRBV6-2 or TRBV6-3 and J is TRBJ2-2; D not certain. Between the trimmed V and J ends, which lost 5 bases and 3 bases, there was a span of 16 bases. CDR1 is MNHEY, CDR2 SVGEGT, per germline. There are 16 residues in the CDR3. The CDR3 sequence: CASSESRRGDTGELFF. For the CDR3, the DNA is TGTGCCAGCAGTGAATCTAGGCGTGGGGACACCGGGGAGCTGTTTTTT.

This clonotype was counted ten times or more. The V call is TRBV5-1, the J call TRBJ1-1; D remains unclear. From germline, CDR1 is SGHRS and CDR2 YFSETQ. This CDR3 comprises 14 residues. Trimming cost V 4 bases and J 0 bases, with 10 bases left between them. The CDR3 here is CASSEPYLNTEAFF. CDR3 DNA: TGCGCCAGCAGCGAACCCTACCTGAACACTGAAGCTTTCTTT.

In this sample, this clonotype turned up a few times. The CDR3 coding sequence is TGTGCCAGCAGCCCGCATAGGGACTACTGGAATGAGCAGTTCTTC. Encoded protein: CASSPHRDYWNEQFF. V usage is TRBV11-2 and J usage is TRBJ2-1; 7 nucleotides match TRBD2. This CDR3 has 15 amino acids. J lost 7 bases, V lost 5 bases, and 11 bases had no gene match. Per germline, CDR1 SGHAT and CDR2 FQNNGV.

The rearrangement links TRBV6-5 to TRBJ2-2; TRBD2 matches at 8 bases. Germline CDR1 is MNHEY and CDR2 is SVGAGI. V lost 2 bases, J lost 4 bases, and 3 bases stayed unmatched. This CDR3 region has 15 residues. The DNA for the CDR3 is TGTGCCAGCAGTTACGCCGGGGGGGTCACCGGGGAGCTGTTTTTT. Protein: CASSYAGGVTGELFF.

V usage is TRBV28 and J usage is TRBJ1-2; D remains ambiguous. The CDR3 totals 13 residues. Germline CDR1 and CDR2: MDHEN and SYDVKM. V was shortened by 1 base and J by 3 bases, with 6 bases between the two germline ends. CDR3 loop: CASSLLPDYGYTF. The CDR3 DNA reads TGTGCCAGCAGTTTATTACCGGACTATGGCTACACCTTC.

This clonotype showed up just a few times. The CDR3 nucleotides read TGTGCCAGCAGCCTCCATGATGGAAACACCATATATTTT. Encoded protein: CASSLHDGNTIYF. J is TRBJ1-3 and V is TRBV5-6; no clear D. CDR3 size: 13 residues. Deletions cut 4 bases from V and 3 bases from J, with 8 bases between. The V gene's germline CDR1 is SGHDT and CDR2 YYEEEE. Looking up the rest from reference TRBV5-6 and TRBJ1-3 gives the full variable domain: DAGVTQSPTHLIKTRGQQVTLRCSPKSGHDTVSWYQQALGQGPQFIFQYYEEEERQRGNFPDRFSGHQFPNYSSELNVNALLLGDSALYLCASSLHDGNTIYFGEGSWLTVV.

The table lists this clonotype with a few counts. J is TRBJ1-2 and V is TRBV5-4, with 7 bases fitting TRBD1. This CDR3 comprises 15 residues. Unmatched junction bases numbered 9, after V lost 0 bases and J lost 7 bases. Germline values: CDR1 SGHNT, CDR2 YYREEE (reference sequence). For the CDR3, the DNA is TGTGCCAGCAGCTTGGGTGAGACAGGGTTCGCTGGCTACACCTTC. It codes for CASSLGETGFAGYTF.

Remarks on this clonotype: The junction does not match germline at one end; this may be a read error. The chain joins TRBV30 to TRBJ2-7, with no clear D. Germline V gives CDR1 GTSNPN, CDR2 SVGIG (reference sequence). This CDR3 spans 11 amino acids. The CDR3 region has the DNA TGTGCCTGGATTTCTGGGTACGAGCAGCACTTC. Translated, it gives CAWISGYEQHF.

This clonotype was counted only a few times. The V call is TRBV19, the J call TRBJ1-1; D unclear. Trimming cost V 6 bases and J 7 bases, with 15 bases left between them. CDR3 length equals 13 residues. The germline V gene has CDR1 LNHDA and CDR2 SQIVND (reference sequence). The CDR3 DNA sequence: TGTGCCAGTAGCGGAAGGAGCCGATTTGAAGCTTTCTTT. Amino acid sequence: CASSGRSRFEAFF.

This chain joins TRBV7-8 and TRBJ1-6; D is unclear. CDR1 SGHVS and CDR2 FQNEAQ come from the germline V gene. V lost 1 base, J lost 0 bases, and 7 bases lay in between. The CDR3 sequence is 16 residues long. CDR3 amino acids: CASSLGTFSYNSPLHF. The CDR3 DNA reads TGTGCCAGCAGCTTAGGGACGTTCTCCTATAATTCACCCCTCCACTTT.

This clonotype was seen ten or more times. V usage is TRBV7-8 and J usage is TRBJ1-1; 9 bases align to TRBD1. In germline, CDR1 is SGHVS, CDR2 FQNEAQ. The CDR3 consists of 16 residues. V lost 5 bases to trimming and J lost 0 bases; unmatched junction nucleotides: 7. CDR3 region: CASSLGTGKMNTEAFF. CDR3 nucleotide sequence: TGTGCCAGCAGCCTGGGGACAGGGAAGATGAACACTGAAGCTTTCTTT.

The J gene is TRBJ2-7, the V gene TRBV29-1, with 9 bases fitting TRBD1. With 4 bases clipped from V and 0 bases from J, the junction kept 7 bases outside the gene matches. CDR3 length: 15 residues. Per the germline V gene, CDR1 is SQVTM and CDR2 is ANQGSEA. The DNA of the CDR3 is TGCAGCGTTGTGTGGACAGGGGCAAGCTCCTACGAGCAGTACTTC. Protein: CSVVWTGASSYEQYF.

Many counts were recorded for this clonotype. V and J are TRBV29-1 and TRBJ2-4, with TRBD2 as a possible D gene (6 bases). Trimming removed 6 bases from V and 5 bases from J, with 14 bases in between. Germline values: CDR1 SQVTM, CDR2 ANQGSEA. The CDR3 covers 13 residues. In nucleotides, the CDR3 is TGCAGCGTCTCACGCGGGGAGGAAAACATTCAGTACTTC. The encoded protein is CSVSRGEENIQYF.

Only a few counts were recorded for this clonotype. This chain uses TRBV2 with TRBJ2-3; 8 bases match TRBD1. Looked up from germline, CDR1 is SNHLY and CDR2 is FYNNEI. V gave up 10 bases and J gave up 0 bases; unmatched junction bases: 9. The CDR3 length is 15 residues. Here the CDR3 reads CATSTGTGSTDTQYF. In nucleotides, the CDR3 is TGTGCCACCTCGACCGGGACAGGTAGCACAGATACGCAGTATTTT.

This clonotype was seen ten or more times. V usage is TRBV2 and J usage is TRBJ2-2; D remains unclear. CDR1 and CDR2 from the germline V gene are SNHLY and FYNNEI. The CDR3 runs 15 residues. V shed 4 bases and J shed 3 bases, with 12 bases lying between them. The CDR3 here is CASSGASYDTGELFF. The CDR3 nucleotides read TGTGCCAGCAGTGGGGCTAGTTATGACACCGGGGAGCTGTTTTTT.

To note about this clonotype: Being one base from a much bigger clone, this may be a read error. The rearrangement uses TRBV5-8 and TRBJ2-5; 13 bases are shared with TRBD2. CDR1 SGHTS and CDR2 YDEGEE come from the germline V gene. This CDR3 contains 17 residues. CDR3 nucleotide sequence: TGCGCCAGCAGCTTGGCCCTGGGACTAGCGGGACAAGAGACCCGGTACTTC. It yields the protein CASSLALGLAGQETRYF.

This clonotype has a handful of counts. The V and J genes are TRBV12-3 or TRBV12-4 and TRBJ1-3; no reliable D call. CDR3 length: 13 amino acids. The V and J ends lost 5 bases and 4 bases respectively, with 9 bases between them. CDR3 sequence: CASSRKIGNTIYF. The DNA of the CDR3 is TGTGCCAGCAGTCGAAAGATAGGAAACACCATATATTTT.